The entry that follows covers one T cell receptor beta chain sequence. The target antigen is unknown. Each TCR library used roughly 0.45 ug of total RNA and a linear amplification protocol. MiXCR, run by TCRdb on the reads, gives a single entry per CDR3 protein. The sample carries 180,000 or so distinct CDR3 sequences, around 74% recorded once. In germline, CDR1 is SGHKS, CDR2 YYEKEE (reference sequence). This CDR3 region has 15 residues. With 4 bases clipped from V and 1 base from J, the junction kept 4 bases outside the gene matches. The data originate from a study of healthy donors' naive CD4 and CD8 T cells. Whole-study results and caveats: Positive CDR3 charge linked to CD4+ cells, negative to CD8+ cells.

The sequencing input was naive CD4+ and CD8+ T cells sorted from blood, pooled from several donors. The clonotype comes from a pool of human donors in good health; the sample pools cells from several healthy donors. The V and J genes are TRBV5-5 and TRBJ2-5; TRBD2 agrees at 10 bases. The DNA of the CDR3 is TGTGCCAGCAGCGCGGGACTAGCGTCCCAAGAGACCCAGTACTTC. Translated, it gives CASSAGLASQETQYF.